This T cell receptor (beta chain) was sequenced in a study of blood T cell repertoires in COVID-19. Across the study: From T cells, B-cell-depleted T cells, or PBMCs came the material, which was cDNA or gDNA.

Assay used: immunoSEQ multiplex PCR; TCRdb lists only in-frame clones, some missing. The sample comprises roughly 330,000 clones, around 82% of which are singletons, and about 1.2% rests with the top ten. A word on this clone: Other DNA sequences of this sample code for an identical CDR3.

CDR3 length: 13 residues. V dropped 2 bases and J dropped 1 base, with 5 bases sitting between them. Germline lookup yields CDR1 ENHRY and CDR2 SYGVKD. Material: peripheral blood. The receptor's source is a woman between 45 and 65 years old with acute or convalescent COVID-19. The J gene is TRBJ1-1, the V gene TRBV10-3; D is undetermined. The CDR3 spells CAISEVQNTEAFF. CDR3 in DNA: TGTGCCATCAGTGAGGTACAGAACACTGAAGCTTTCTTT.